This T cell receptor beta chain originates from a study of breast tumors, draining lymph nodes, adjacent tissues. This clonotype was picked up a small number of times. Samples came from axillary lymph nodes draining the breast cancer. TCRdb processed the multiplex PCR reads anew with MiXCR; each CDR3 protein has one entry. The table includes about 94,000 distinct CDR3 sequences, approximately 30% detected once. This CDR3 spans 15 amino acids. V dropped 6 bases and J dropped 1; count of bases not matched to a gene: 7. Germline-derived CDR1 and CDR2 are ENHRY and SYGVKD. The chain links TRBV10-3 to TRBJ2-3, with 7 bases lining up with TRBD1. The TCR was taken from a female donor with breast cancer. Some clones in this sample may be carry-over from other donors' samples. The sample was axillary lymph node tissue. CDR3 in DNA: TGTGCCATCAGCCGACAGGGATCGGGCACAGATACGCAGTATTTT. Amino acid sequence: CAISRQGSGTDTQYF.